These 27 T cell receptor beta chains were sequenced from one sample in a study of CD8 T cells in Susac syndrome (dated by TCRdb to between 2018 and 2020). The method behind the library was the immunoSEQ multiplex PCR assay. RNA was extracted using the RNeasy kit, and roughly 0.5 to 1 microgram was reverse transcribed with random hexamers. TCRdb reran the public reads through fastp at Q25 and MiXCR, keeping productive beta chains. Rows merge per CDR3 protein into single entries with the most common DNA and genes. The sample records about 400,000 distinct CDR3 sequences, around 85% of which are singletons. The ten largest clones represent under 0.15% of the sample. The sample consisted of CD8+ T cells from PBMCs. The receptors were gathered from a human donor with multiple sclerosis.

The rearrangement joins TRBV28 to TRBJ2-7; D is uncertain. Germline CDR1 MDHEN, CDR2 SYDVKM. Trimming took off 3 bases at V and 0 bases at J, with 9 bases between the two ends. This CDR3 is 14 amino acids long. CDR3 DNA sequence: TGTGCCAGCAGTTTGTTCGCAGTCTCCTACGAGCAGTACTTC. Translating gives CASSLFAVSYEQYF.

The CDR3 loop is CASSLGGVNEQFF. DNA for the CDR3: TGTGCCAGCAGCTTGGGCGGGGTGAATGAGCAGTTCTTC. The chain recombines TRBV5-4 with TRBJ2-1, with D possibly being TRBD2 (6 bases). The CDR3 covers 13 residues. V lost 0 bases to trimming and J lost 7 bases, with 8 bases between them. Germline V lookup: CDR1 SGHNT, CDR2 YYREEE (reference sequence).

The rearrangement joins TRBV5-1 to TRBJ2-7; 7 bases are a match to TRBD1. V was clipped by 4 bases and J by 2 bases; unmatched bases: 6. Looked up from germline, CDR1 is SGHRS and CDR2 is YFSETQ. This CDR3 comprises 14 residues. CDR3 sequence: CASSQGTATYEQYF. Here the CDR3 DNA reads TGCGCCAGCAGCCAAGGGACAGCTACCTACGAGCAGTACTTC.

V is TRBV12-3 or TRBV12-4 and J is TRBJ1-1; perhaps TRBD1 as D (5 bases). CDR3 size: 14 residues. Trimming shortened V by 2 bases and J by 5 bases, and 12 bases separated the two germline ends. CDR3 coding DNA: TGTGCCAGCAGTTTACACAGCCCAGGGACTGAAGCTTTCTTT. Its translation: CASSLHSPGTEAFF.

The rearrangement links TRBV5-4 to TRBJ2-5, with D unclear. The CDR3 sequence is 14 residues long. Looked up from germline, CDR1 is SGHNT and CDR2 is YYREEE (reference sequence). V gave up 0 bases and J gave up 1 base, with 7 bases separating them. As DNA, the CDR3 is TGTGCCAGCAGCTTGGACTTTGGCCAAGAGACCCAGTACTTC. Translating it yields CASSLDFGQETQYF.

DNA for the CDR3: TGTGCCAGCAGCCCAGGGTCAGGGCGGGTGTACGAGCAGTACTTC. Its translation: CASSPGSGRVYEQYF. The gene calls are TRBV7-6 and TRBJ2-7; the D gene could be TRBD1 or TRBD2 (5 bases each). V lost 5 bases and J lost 4, with 18 bases in between. The CDR3 has 15 amino acids. In germline, CDR1 is SGHVS, CDR2 FNYEAQ.

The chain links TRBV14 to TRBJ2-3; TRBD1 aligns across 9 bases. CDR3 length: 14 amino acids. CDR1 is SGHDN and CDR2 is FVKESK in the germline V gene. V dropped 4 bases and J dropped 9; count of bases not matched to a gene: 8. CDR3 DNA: TGTGCCAGCAGCCCCCGGGACAGGGCACGGACGCAGTATTTT. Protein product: CASSPRDRARTQYF. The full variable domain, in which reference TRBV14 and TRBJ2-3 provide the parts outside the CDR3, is EAGVTQFPSHSVIEKGQTVTLRCDPISGHDNLYWYRRVMGKEIKFLLHFVKESKQDESGMPNNRFLAERTGGTYSTLKVQPAELEDSGVYFCASSPRDRARTQYFGPGTRLTVL.

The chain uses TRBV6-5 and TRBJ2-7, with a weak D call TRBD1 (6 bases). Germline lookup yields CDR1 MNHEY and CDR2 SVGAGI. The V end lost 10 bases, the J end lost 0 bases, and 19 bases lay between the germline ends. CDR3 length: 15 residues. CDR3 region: CATSIPVGASYEQYF. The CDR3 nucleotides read TGTGCCACCTCGATTCCGGTGGGGGCCTCCTACGAGCAGTACTTC.

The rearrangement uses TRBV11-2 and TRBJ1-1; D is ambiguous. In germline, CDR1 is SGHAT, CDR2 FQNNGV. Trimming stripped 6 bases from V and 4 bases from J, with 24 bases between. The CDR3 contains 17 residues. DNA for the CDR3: TGTGCCAGCAGTTCTTCAGCTAAATTCGAGAGAGGCACTGAAGCTTTCTTT. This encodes CASSSSAKFERGTEAFF.

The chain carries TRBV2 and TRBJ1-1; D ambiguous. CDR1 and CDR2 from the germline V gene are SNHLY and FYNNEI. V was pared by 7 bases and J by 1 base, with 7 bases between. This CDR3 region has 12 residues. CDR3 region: CASTAENTEAFF. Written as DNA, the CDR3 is TGTGCCAGCACTGCAGAGAACACTGAAGCTTTCTTT.

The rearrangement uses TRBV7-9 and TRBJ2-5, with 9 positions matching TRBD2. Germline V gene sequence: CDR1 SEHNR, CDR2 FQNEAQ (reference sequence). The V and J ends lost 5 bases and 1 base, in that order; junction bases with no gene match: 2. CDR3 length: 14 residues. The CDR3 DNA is TGTGCCAGCAGCCTTAGCGGGAGCCAAGAGACCCAGTACTTC. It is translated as CASSLSGSQETQYF.

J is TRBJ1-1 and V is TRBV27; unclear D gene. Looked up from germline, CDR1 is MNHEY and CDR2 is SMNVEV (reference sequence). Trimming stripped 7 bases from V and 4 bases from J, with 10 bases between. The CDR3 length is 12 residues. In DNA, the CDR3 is TGTGCCAGCACCTCTCCGAGCACTGAAGCTTTCTTT. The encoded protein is CASTSPSTEAFF.

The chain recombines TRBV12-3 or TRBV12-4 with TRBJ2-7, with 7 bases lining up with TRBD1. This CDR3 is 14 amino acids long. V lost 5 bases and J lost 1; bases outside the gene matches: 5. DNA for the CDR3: TGTGCCAGCAGTCACTGGGACAGTTCCTACGAGCAGTACTTC. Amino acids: CASSHWDSSYEQYF.

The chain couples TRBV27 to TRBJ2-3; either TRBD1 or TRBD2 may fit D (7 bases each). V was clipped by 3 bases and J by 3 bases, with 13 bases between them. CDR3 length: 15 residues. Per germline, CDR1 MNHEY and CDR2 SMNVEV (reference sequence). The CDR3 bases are TGTGCCAGCAGTTTCCAGGGGGAGGGTACAGATACGCAGTATTTT. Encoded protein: CASSFQGEGTDTQYF.

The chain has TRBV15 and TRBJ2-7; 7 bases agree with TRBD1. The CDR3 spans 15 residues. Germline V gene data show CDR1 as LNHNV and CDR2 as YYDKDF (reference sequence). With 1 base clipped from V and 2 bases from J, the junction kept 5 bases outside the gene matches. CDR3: CATSRADRSTYEQYF. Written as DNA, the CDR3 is TGTGCCACCAGCAGAGCGGACAGGTCTACCTACGAGCAGTACTTC. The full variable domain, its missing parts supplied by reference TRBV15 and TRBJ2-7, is DAMVIQNPRYQVTQFGKPVTLSCSQTLNHNVMYWYQQKSSQAPKLLFHYYDKDFNNEADTPDNFQSRRPNTSFCFLDIRSPGLGDTAMYLCATSRADRSTYEQYFGPGTRLTVT.

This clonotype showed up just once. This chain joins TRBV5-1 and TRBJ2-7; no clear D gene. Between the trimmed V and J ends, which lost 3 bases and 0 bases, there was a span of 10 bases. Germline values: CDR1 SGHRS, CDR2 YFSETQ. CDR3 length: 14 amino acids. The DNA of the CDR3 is TGCGCCAGCAGCTCCCTTTCCGCCTCCTACGAGCAGTACTTC. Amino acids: CASSSLSASYEQYF.

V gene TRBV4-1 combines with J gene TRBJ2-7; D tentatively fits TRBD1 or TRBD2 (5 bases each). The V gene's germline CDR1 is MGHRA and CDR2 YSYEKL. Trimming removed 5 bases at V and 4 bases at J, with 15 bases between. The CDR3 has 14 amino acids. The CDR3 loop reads CASSSQGDAYEQYF. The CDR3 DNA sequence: TGCGCCAGCAGCTCGCAGGGAGATGCTTACGAGCAGTACTTC.

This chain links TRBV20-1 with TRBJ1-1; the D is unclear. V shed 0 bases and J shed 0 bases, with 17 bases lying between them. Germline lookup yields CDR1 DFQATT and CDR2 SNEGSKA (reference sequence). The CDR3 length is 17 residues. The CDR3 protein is CSARDRGKGSMNTEAFF. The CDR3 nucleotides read TGCAGTGCTAGAGATCGGGGTAAGGGTTCCATGAACACTGAAGCTTTCTTT.

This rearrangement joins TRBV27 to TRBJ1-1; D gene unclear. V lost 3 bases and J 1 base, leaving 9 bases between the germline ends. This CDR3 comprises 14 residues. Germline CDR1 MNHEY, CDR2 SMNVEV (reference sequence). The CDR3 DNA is TGTGCCAGCAGTTTGTGGCAGTGGAACACTGAAGCTTTCTTT. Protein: CASSLWQWNTEAFF.

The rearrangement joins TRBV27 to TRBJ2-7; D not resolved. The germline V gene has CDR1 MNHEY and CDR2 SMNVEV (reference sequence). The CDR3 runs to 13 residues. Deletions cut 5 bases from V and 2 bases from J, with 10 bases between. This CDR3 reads CASSLDMTYEQYF. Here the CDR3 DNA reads TGTGCCAGCAGTCTCGACATGACCTACGAGCAGTACTTC.

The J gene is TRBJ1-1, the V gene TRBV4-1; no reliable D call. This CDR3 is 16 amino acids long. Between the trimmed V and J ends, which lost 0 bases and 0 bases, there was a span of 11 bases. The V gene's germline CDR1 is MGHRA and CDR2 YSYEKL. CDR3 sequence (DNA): TGCGCCAGCAGCCAAGAAGCTCGGGGAATGAACACTGAAGCTTTCTTT. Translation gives CASSQEARGMNTEAFF.

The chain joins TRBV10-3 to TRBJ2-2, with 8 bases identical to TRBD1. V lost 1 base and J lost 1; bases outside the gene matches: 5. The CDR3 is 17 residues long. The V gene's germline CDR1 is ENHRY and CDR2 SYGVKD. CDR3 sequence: CAISELTGTGNTGELFF. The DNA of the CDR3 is TGTGCCATCAGTGAGTTGACCGGGACAGGGAACACCGGGGAGCTGTTTTTT.

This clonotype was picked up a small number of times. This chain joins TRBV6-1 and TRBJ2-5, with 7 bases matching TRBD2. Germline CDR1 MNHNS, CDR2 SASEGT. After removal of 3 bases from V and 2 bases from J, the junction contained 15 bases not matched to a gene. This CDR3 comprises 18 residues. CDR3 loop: CASSEWGGAGTVQETQYF. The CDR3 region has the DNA TGTGCCAGCAGTGAGTGGGGGGGTGCGGGGACGGTACAAGAGACCCAGTACTTC.

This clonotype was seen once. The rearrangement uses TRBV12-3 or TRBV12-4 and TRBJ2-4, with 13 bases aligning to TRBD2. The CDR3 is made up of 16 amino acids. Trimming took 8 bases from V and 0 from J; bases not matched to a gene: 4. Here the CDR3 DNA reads TGTGCCAGCCGACTAGCGGGGGGTCTAGCCAAAAACATTCAGTACTTC. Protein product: CASRLAGGLAKNIQYF.

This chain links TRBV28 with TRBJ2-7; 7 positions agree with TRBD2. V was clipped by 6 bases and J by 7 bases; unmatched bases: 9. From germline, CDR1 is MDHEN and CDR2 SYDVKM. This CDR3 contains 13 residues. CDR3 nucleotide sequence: TGTGCCAGCAGGAGCACCGGGACTATTGAGCAGTACTTC. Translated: CASRSTGTIEQYF.

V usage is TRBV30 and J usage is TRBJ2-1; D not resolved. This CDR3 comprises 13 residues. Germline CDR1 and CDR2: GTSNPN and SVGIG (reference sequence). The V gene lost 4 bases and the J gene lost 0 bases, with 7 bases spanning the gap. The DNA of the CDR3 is TGTGCCTGGACTCTTAGCTCCTACAATGAGCAGTTCTTC. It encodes CAWTLSSYNEQFF.

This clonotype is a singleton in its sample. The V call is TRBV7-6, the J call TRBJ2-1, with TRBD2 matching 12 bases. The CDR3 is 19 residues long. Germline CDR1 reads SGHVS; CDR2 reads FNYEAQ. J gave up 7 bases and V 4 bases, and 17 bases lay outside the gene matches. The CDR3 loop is CASSSLTSGSMVRGNEQFF. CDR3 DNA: TGTGCCAGCAGCTCCCTGACTAGCGGGAGTATGGTCAGGGGGAATGAGCAGTTCTTC.